This entry concerns a single T cell receptor beta chain. This sample was included in a study of blood T cell repertoires in COVID-19. Original methodology: From reference gene primer amplification, estimates of nucleated cell counts were derived. Only in-frame clones appear in the TCRdb table, and some are missing; sequencing was by immunoSEQ multiplex PCR. V and J calls and clone size follow that table, whereas D and trimming were derived from the DNA. The data hold around 250,000 clones, with 75% to 90% observed a single time. Between the trimmed V and J ends, which lost 1 base and 7 bases, there was a span of 11 bases. The CDR3 loop spans 15 amino acids. Germline V gene data show CDR1 as SGHDN and CDR2 as FVKESK.

Sample: peripheral blood. The sequence came from a man aged 25-40 years who had recovered from COVID-19. The J gene is TRBJ1-6, the V gene TRBV14, with D possibly being TRBD1 (5 bases). The CDR3 nucleotides are TGTGCCAGCAGCCAAGCTGGGGCTGGGAATTCACCCCTCCACTTT. It specifies CASSQAGAGNSPLHF.